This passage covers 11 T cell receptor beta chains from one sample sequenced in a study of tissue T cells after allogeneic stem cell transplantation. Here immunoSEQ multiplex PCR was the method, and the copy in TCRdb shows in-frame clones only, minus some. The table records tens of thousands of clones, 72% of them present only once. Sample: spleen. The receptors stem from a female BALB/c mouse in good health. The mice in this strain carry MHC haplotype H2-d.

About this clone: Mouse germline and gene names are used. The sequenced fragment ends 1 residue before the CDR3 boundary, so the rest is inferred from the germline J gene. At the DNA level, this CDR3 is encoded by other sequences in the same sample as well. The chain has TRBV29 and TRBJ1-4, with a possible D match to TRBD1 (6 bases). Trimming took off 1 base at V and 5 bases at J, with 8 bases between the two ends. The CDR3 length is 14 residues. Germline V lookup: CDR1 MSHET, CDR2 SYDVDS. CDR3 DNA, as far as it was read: TGTGCTAGCAGTTTATGGGGGACAAACGAAAGATTATTT. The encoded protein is CASSLWGTNERLF. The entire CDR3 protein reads CASSLWGTNERLFF. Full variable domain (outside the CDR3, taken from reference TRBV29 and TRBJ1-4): DMKVTQMPRYLIKRMGENVLLECGQDMSHETMYWYRQDPGLGLQLIYISYDVDSNSEGDIPKGYRVSRKKREHFSLILDSAKTNQTSVYFCASSLWGTNERLFFGHGTKLSVL.

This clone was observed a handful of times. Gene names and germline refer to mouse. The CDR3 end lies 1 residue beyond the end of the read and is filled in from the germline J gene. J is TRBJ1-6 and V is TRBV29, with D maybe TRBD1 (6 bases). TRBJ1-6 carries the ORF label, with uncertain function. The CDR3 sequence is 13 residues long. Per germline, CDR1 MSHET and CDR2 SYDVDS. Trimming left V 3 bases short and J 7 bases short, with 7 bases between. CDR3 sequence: CASSFDRNSPLYF. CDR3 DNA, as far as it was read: TGTGCTAGCAGTTTCGACAGGAATTCGCCCCTCTAC.

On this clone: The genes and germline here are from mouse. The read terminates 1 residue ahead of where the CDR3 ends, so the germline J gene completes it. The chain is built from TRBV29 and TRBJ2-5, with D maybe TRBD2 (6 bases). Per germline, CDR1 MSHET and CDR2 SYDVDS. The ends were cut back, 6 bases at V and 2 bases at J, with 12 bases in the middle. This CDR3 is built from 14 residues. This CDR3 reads CASRPLGTQDTQYF. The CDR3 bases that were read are TGTGCTAGCAGGCCTCTGGGGACCCAAGACACCCAGTAC. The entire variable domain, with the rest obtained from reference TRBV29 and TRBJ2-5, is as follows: DMKVTQMPRYLIKRMGENVLLECGQDMSHETMYWYRQDPGLGLQLIYISYDVDSNSEGDIPKGYRVSRKKREHFSLILDSAKTNQTSVYFCASRPLGTQDTQYFGPGTRLLVL.

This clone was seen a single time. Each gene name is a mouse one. CDR3 sequence: CAWSRNSGNTLYF. CDR3 DNA (partial): TGTGCCTGGAGTCGCAATTCTGGAAATACGCTCTAT. The chain uses TRBV31 and TRBJ1-3, with unresolved D. The CDR3 end is not reached by the read, which stops 1 residue before it; the germline J gene fills it in. Looked up from germline, CDR1 is GKSSPN and CDR2 is SITVG. Trimming shortened V by 1 base and J by 0 bases, and 4 bases separated the two germline ends. The CDR3 has 13 residues.

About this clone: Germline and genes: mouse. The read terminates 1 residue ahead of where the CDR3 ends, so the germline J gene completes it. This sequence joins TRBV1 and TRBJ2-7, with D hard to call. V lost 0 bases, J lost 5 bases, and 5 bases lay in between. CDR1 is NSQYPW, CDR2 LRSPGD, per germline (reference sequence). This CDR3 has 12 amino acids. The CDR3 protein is CTCSADLDEQYF. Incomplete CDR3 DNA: TGCACCTGCAGTGCAGACTTAGATGAACAGTAC.

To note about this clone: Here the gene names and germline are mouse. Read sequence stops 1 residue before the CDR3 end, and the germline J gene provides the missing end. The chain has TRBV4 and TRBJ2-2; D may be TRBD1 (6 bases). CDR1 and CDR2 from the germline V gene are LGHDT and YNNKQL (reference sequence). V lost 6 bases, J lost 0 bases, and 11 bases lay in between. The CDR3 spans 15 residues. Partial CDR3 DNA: TGTGCCAGCAGTCTCAGGGGTGCAAACACCGGGCAGCTCTAC. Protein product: CASSLRGANTGQLY. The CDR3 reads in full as CASSLRGANTGQLYF.

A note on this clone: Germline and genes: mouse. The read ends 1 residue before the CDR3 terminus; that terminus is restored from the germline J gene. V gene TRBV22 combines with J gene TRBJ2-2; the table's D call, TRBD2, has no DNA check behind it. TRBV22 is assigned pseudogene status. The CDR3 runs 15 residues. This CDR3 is CASSYRGANTGQLYF. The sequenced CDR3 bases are TGTGCCAGCAGTTATCGGGGGGCAAACACCGGGCAGCTCTAC.

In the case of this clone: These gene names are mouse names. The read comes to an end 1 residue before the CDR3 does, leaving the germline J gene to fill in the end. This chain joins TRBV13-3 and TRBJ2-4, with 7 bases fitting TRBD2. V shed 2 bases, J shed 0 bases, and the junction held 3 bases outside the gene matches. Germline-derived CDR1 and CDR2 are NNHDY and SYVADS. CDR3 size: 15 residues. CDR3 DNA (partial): TGTGCCAGCAGTGAGGGGGGGGTGAGTCAAAACACCTTGTAC. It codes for CASSEGGVSQNTLY. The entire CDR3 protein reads CASSEGGVSQNTLYF.

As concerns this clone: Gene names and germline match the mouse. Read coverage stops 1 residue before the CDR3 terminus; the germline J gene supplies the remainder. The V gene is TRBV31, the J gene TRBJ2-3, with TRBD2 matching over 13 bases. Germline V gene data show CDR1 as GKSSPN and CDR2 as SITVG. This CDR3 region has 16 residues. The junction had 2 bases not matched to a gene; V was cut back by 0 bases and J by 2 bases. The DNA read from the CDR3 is TGTGCCTGGAGTCTGGGACTGGGGGGGTTTGCAGAAACGCTGTAT. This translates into CAWSLGLGGFAETLY. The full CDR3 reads CAWSLGLGGFAETLYF.

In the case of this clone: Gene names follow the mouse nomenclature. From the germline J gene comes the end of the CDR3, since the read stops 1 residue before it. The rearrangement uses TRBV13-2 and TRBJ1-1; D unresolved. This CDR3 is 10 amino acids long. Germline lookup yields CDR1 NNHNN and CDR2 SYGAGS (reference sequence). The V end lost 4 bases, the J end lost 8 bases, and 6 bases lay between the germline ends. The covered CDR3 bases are TGTGCCAGCGGTTTGCGGGAAGTCTTC. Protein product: CASGLREVF. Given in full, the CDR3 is CASGLREVFF.

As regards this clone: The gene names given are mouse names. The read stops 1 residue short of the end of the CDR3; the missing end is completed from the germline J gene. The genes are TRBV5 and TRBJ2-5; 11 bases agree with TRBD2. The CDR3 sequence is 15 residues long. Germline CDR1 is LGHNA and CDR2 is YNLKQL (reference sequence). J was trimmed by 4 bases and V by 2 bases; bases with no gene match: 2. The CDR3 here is CASSQRLGGEDTQYF. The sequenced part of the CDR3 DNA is TGTGCCAGCAGCCAAAGACTGGGGGGGGAAGACACCCAGTAC.